This T cell receptor beta chain was sequenced in a study of blood T cell repertoires in COVID-19. Study information: Samples taken during acute and convalescent COVID-19 were collected in the United States, Italy and Spain. PBMCs, B-cell-depleted T cells, or T cells provided the cDNA or gDNA that made up the material.

Germline CDR1 MDHEN, CDR2 SYDVKM. The trim removed 7 bases at V and 8 bases at J, leaving 7 bases unmatched. There are 12 residues in the CDR3. Data came from immunoSEQ multiplex PCR; TCRdb stores just in-frame clones and leaves some out. The table includes approximately 260,000 clones, nearly 90% detected once. Sequenced: peripheral blood. J is TRBJ1-2 and V is TRBV28; 7 nucleotides match TRBD1. The source is a woman aged 40 to 50 who had recovered from COVID-19. CDR3 DNA: TGTGCCAGCAACCAGGGGGTTCGCGGCTACACCTTC. Translated, it gives CASNQGVRGYTF.